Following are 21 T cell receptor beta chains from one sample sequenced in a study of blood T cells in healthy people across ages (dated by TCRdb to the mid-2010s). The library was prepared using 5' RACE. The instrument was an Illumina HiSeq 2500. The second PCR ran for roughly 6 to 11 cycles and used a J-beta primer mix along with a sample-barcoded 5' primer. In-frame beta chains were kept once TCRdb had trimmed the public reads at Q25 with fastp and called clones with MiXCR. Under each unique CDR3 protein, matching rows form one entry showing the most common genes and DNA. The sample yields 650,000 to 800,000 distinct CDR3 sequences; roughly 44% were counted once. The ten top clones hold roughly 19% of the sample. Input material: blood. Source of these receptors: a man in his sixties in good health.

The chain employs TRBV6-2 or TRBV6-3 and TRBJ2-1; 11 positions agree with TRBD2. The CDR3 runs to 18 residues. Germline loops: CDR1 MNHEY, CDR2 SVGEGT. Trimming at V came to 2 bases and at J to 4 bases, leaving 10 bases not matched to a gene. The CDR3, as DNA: TGTGCCAGCAGTTACGATATGTCTAGCGGGGGGCCATACAATGAGCAGTTCTTC. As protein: CASSYDMSSGGPYNEQFF.

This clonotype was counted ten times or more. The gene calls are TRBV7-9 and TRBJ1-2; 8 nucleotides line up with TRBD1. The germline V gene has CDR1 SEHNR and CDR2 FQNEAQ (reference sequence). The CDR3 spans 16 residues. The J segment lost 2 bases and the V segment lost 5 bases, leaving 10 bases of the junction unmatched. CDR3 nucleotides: TGTGCCAGCAGCCCCGACCTTCCAGGGGGCAACTATGGCTACACCTTC. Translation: CASSPDLPGGNYGYTF.

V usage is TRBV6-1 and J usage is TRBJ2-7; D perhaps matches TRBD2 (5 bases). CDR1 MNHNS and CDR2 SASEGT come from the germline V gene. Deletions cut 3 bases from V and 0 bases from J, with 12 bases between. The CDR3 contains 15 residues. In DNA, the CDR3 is TGTGCCAGCAGTGAGGAGGCTTCGAGCTCCTACGAGCAGTACTTC. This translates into CASSEEASSSYEQYF.

The CDR3 reads CASSQVRYDEQYF. DNA for the CDR3: TGCGCCAGCAGCCAAGTTCGGTACGACGAGCAGTACTTC. The chain joins TRBV4-3 to TRBJ2-4; D is uncertain. The last part of the DNA fits TRBJ2-7 better; the J call may be wrong. CDR1 is LGHNA and CDR2 is YSLEER in the germline V gene. This CDR3 has 13 residues.

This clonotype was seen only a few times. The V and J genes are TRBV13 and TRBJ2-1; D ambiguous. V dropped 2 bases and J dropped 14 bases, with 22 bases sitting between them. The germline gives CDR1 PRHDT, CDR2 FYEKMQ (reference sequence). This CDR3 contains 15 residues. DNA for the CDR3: TGTGCCAGCAGCTTAAGGGTTCTTACCCTGAGGAAGGAGTTCTTC. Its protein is CASSLRVLTLRKEFF. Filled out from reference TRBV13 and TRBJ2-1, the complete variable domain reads AAGVIQSPRHLIKEKRETATLKCYPIPRHDTVYWYQQGPGQDPQFLISFYEKMQSDKGSIPDRFSAQQFSDYHSELNMSSLELGDSALYFCASSLRVLTLRKEFFGPGTRLTVL.

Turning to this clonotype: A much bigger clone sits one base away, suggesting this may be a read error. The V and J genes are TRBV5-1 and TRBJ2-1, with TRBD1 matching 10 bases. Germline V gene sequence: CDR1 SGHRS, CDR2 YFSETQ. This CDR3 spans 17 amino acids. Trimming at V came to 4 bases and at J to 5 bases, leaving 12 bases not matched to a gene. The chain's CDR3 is CASSPRQGATGDNEQFF. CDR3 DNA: TGCGCCAGCAGCCCACGACAGGGGGCGACGGGGGACAATGAGCAGTTCTTC.

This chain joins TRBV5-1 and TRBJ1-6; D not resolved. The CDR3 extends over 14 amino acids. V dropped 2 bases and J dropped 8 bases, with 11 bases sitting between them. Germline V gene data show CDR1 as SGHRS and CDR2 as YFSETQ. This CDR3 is CASSFFGRDSPLHF. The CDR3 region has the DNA TGCGCCAGCAGCTTTTTTGGCAGAGATTCACCCCTCCACTTT.

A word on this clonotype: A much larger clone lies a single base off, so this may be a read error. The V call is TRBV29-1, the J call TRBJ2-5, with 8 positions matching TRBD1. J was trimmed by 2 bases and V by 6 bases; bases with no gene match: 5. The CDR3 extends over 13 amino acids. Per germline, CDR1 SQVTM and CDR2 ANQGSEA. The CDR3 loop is CSVRTGRQETQYF. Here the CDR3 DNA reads TGCAGCGTCAGGACAGGGAGGCAAGAGACCCAGTACTTC.

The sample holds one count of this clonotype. CDR3 sequence reads: CASSPNKGTGFNEKLFF. The DNA of the CDR3 is TGTGCCAGCAGCCCCAACAAAGGGACAGGGTTTAATGAAAAACTGTTTTTT. V and J are TRBV14 and TRBJ1-4, with TRBD1 matching 9 bases. V trimming: 4 bases; J trimming: 4 bases; junction bases outside the gene matches: 10. In germline, CDR1 is SGHDN, CDR2 FVKESK. CDR3 length: 17 amino acids. Looking up the rest from reference TRBV14 and TRBJ1-4 gives the full variable domain: EAGVTQFPSHSVIEKGQTVTLRCDPISGHDNLYWYRRVMGKEIKFLLHFVKESKQDESGMPNNRFLAERTGGTYSTLKVQPAELEDSGVYFCASSPNKGTGFNEKLFFGSGTQLSVL.

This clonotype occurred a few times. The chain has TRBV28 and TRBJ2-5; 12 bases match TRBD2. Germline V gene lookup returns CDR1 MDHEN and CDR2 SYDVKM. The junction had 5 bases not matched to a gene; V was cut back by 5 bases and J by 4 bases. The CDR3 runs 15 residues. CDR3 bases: TGTGCCAGCAGTATAACTAGCGGGGGGAGAGAGACCCAGTACTTC. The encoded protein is CASSITSGGRETQYF.

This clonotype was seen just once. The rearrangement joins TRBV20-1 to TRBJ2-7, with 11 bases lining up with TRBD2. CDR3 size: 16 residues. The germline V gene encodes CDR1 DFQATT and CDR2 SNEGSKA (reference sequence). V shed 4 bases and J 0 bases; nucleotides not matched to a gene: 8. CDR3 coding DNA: TGCAGTGCTACCCGAAGACTAGCGGGGCCCTCCTACGAGCAGTACTTC. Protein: CSATRRLAGPSYEQYF.

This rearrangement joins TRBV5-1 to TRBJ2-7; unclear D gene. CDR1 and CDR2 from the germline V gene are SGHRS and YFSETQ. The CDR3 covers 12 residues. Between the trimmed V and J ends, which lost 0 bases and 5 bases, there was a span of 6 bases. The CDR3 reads CASSLAPDEQYF. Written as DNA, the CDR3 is TGCGCCAGCAGCTTGGCTCCGGACGAGCAGTACTTC.

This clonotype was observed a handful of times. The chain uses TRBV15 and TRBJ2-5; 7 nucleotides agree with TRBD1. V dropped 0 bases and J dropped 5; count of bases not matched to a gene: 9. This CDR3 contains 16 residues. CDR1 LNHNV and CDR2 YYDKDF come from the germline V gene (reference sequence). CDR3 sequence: CATSRDRSRGMETQYF. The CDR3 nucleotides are TGTGCCACCAGCAGAGATCGATCCAGGGGGATGGAGACCCAGTACTTC.

The CDR3 sequence: CSVATGIEEKLFF. The CDR3 DNA follows: TGCAGCGTCGCAACAGGGATCGAGGAAAAACTGTTTTTT. The J gene is TRBJ1-4, the V gene TRBV29-1; weak D call: TRBD1 (6 bases). This CDR3 has 13 residues. Germline V lookup: CDR1 SQVTM, CDR2 ANQGSEA. Trimming removed 6 bases at V and 8 bases at J, with 16 bases between. Supplemented by reference TRBV29-1 and TRBJ1-4, the full variable domain reads SAVISQKPSRDICQRGTSLTIQCQVDSQVTMMFWYRQQPGQSLTLIATANQGSEATYESGFVIDKFPISRPNLTFSTLTVSNMSPEDSSIYLCSVATGIEEKLFFGSGTQLSVL.

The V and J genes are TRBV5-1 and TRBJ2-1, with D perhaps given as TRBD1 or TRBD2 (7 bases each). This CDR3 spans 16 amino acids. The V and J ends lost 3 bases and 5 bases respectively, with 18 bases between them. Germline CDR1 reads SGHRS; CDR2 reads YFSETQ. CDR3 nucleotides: TGCGCCAGCAGCTGGGGGAGGGGGCAGAGAGACAATGAGCAGTTCTTC. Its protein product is CASSWGRGQRDNEQFF.

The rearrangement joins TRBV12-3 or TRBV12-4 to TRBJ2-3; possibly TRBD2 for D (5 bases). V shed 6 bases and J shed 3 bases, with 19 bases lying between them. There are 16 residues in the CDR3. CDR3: CASRMASRGGTDTQYF. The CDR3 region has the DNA TGTGCCAGCAGGATGGCTAGCCGGGGTGGTACAGATACGCAGTATTTT.

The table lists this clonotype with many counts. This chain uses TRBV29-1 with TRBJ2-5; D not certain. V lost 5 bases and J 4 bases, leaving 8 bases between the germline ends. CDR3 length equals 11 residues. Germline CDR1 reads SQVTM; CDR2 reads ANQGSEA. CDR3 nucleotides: TGCAGCGTTTGGGTCGGAGAGACCCAGTACTTC. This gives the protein CSVWVGETQYF. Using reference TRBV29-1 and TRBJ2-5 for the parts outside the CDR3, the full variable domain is SAVISQKPSRDICQRGTSLTIQCQVDSQVTMMFWYRQQPGQSLTLIATANQGSEATYESGFVIDKFPISRPNLTFSTLTVSNMSPEDSSIYLCSVWVGETQYFGPGTRLLVL.

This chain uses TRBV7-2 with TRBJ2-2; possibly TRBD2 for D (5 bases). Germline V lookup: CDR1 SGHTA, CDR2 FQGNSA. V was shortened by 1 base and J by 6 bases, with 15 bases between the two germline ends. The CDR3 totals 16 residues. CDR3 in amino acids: CASSLEQRAVAGELFF. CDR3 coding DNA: TGTGCCAGCAGCTTAGAGCAGAGGGCGGTGGCCGGGGAGCTGTTTTTT.

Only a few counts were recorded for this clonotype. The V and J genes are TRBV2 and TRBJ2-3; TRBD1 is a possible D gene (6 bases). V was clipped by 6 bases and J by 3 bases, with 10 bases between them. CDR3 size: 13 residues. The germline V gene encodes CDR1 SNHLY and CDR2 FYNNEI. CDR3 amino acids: CASRKDRTDTQYF. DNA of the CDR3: TGTGCCAGCAGAAAAGACAGGACAGATACGCAGTATTTT.

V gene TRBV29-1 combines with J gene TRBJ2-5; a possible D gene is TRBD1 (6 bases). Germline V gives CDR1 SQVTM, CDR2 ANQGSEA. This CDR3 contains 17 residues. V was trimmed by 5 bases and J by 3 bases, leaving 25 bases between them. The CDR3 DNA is TGCAGCGTTAGAGTTGGGGGCCCGGGCGTGGTAGAAGAGACCCAGTACTTC. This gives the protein CSVRVGGPGVVEETQYF.

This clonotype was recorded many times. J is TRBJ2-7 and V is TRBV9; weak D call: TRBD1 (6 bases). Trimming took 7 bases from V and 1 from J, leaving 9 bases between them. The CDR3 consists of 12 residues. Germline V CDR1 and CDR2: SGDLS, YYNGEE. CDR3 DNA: TGTGCCAGCGGACAGACGTCCTACGAGCAGTACTTC. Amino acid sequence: CASGQTSYEQYF.